This record looks at one T cell receptor (beta chain) sequence and its context. TCRdb's copy holds only in-frame clones and misses some; the assay was immunoSEQ multiplex PCR. The table lists approximately 300,000 clones, over 70% of them singletons. CDR3 length equals 14 residues. V shed 1 base and J shed 3 bases, with 10 bases lying between them. The germline CDR1 and CDR2 sequences are LGHDT and YNNKEL (reference sequence). This sample was included in a study of blood T cell repertoires in COVID-19. Across the whole study: T cells, B-cell-depleted T cells, or PBMCs provided the cDNA or gDNA that served as material.

The sequenced sample was peripheral blood. This receptor was obtained from a woman between 50 and 59 years old with acute or convalescent COVID-19. This chain uses TRBV3-1 (or the pseudogene TRBV3-2) with TRBJ2-7, with D hard to call. This CDR3 reads CASSQGYSGYEQYV. DNA for the CDR3: TGTGCCAGCAGCCAAGGGTACTCGGGCTACGAGCAGTACGTC.